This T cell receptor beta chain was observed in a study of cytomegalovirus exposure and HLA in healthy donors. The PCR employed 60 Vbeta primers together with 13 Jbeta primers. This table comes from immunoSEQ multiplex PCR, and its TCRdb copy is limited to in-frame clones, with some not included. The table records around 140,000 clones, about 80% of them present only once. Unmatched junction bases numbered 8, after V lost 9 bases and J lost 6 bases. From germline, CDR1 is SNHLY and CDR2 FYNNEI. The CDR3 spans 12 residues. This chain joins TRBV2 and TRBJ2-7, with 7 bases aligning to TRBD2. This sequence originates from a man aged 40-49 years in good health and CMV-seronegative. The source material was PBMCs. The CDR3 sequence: CASRGDWGEQYF. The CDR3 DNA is TGTGCCAGTCGGGGGGACTGGGGCGAGCAGTACTTC.